Sequencing of this T cell receptor (beta chain) was carried out in a study of blood T cells in healthy people across ages. Details on this clonotype: Its antigen is not identified.

Primed by a sample-barcoded 5' primer and a J-beta primer mix, a second PCR proceeded for 7 to 11 cycles. TCRdb used MiXCR to reprocess the 5' RACE reads, holding one entry per CDR3 protein. The profile shows 850,000 to 1,000,000 distinct CDR3 sequences, roughly half of them singletons. General study points: Leaving the PBMCs unsorted stopped any conclusive comparison of naive versus antigen-experienced cells. Naive T cell percentage strongly correlated with TCR beta diversity.

This receptor was identified in a woman aged 60 to 75 in good health. Source material: blood.

DNA for the CDR3: TGTGCCAGCAAAGACAGGGGGCAAATCAGCACAGATACGCAGTATTTT. This sequence encodes CASKDRGQISTDTQYF. The rearrangement links TRBV12-3 or TRBV12-4 to TRBJ2-3; TRBD1 agrees at 10 bases. The CDR3 covers 16 residues. Unmatched junction bases numbered 7, after V lost 7 bases and J lost 0 bases.